Listed here are 26 T cell receptor beta chains from one sample, sequenced in a study of T cell responses to AZD1222 COVID-19 vaccine. Profiled with immunoSEQ multiplex PCR; TCRdb holds only in-frame clones, not every one. The sample includes 95,000 to 150,000 clones, about 91% of them seen just once. The sample consisted of peripheral blood, taken on day 0 of AZD1222 vaccination. These receptors all come from an adult in good health.

The rearrangement links TRBV10-3 to TRBJ2-2; 9 nucleotides agree with TRBD2. The germline gives CDR1 ENHRY, CDR2 SYGVKD. The V segment lost 11 bases and the J segment 5 bases; nucleotides outside the gene matches: 9. The CDR3 covers 14 residues. DNA for the CDR3: TGTGCCTCGCAGCGGGGGGCAGATACCGGGGAGCTGTTTTTT. Translation gives CASQRGADTGELFF.

The chain has TRBV7-9 and TRBJ2-3; D is tentatively TRBD1 or TRBD2 (5 bases each). V was pared by 4 bases and J by 6 bases, with 11 bases between. The CDR3 has 13 amino acids. From germline, CDR1 is SEHNR and CDR2 FQNEAQ (reference sequence). The CDR3 coding sequence is TGTGCCAGCAGCTCGGACTCAGGGGATACGCAGTATTTT. Translated: CASSSDSGDTQYF. Looking up the rest from reference TRBV7-9 and TRBJ2-3 gives the full variable domain: DTGVSQNPRHKITKRGQNVTFRCDPISEHNRLYWYRQTLGQGPEFLTYFQNEAQLEKSRLLSDRFSAERPKGSFSTLEIQRTEQGDSAMYLCASSSDSGDTQYFGPGTRLTVL.

The CDR3 nucleotides read TGTGCCAGCAGCTTACCAGGGGGCGTTGACTACACCTTC. Translating it yields CASSLPGGVDYTF. The chain recombines TRBV11-2 with TRBJ1-2, with 8 bases matching TRBD1. Germline V lookup: CDR1 SGHAT, CDR2 FQNNGV. Germline trimming cut 2 bases from V and 10 bases from J; bases unmatched to any gene: 6. The CDR3 consists of 13 residues.

This sequence joins TRBV21-1 and TRBJ1-5; the table's TRBD1 call for D was not verified on the DNA. TRBV21-1 is flagged as a pseudogene. The CDR3 has 19 amino acids. CDR3 nucleotides: TGTGCCAGCAGCAAAGGGGGCCCAAACAGGGGGAATAGCAATCAGCCCCAGCATTTT. Its protein is CASSKGGPNRGNSNQPQHF.

The chain combines TRBV12-3 or TRBV12-4 with TRBJ1-1; weak D call: TRBD1 (5 bases). This CDR3 contains 13 residues. Trimming removed 3 bases from V and 3 bases from J, with 8 bases in between. The CDR3 DNA is TGTGCCAGCAGTTTGACAGCTTACACTGAAGCTTTCTTT. Amino acids: CASSLTAYTEAFF.

The gene calls are TRBV11-3 and TRBJ2-4; D is perhaps TRBD1 or TRBD2 (5 bases each). The CDR3 has 13 amino acids. Trimming shortened V by 1 base and J by 15 bases, and 16 bases separated the two germline ends. Germline CDR1 reads SGHNT; CDR2 reads YENEEA. The CDR3 coding sequence is TGTGCCAGCAGCTTAGGAGAAAGGGACCGACCGTACTTC. Amino acids: CASSLGERDRPYF. The variable domain in full, with the rest retrieved from reference TRBV11-3 and TRBJ2-4, is EAGVVQSPRYKIIEKKQPVAFWCNPISGHNTLYWYLQNLGQGPELLIRYENEEAVDDSQLPKDRFSAERLKGVDSTLKIQPAELGDSAVYLCASSLGERDRPYFGAGTRLSVL.

This chain connects TRBV5-1 to TRBJ2-1; possible D gene TRBD1, 6 bases. Deletions cut 4 bases from V and 7 bases from J, with 15 bases between. This CDR3 has 14 residues. Germline CDR1 and CDR2: SGHRS and YFSETQ. The CDR3 nucleotides read TGCGCCAGCAGCGACCCAACAGGGTTTAATGAGCAGTTCTTC. It codes for CASSDPTGFNEQFF.

The chain has TRBV6-1 and TRBJ2-3; 8 bases are a match to TRBD2. The CDR3 length is 15 residues. CDR1 is MNHNS and CDR2 is SASEGT in the germline V gene. V was pared by 0 bases and J by 5 bases, with 4 bases of the junction left unmatched. CDR3 sequence reads: CASSEAWSGGDTQYF. The CDR3 nucleotides read TGTGCCAGCAGTGAAGCGTGGAGCGGGGGAGATACGCAGTATTTT.

In its sample, this clone was seen a few times. The CDR3 nucleotides read TGCGCCAGCAGCCCTGAGGGTTGGGTCGGGAATTCACCCCTCCACTTT. This sequence encodes CASSPEGWVGNSPLHF. The chain combines TRBV4-3 with TRBJ1-6; the D is unclear. V shed 4 bases and J shed 7 bases, with 17 bases lying between them. Germline V gene sequence: CDR1 LGHNA, CDR2 YSLEER. CDR3 size: 16 residues.

This clone was seen only once. V and J are TRBV7-2 and TRBJ2-7; 14 nucleotides agree with TRBD2. CDR1 SGHTA and CDR2 FQGNSA come from the germline V gene. V was clipped by 5 bases and J by 5 bases; unmatched bases: 8. CDR3 length: 16 amino acids. CDR3 sequence: CASSPDSGLAGDEQYF. For the CDR3, the DNA is TGTGCCAGCAGCCCCGACTCGGGACTAGCGGGGGACGAGCAGTACTTC.

This chain joins TRBV24-1 and TRBJ2-2; D gene unclear. V lost 6 bases and J lost 7, with 11 bases in between. The germline V gene encodes CDR1 KGHDR and CDR2 SFDVKD. There are 13 residues in the CDR3. The chain's CDR3 is CATSPPHHGELFF. As DNA, the CDR3 is TGTGCCACCAGTCCCCCGCATCACGGGGAGCTGTTTTTT.

The V gene is TRBV3-1 (or the pseudogene TRBV3-2), the J gene TRBJ1-1; a weak D match, TRBD1 (6 bases). The V and J ends lost 5 bases and 4 bases respectively, with 26 bases between them. The CDR3 runs 18 residues. The germline CDR1 and CDR2 sequences are LGHDT and YNNKEL (reference sequence). This CDR3 is CASSSRILLVGGTTEAFF. Here the CDR3 DNA reads TGTGCCAGCAGCTCCCGGATCTTGTTGGTAGGGGGTACCACTGAAGCTTTCTTT.

CDR3 coding DNA: TGCAGCGTTCGGGGGGGACAGTCGAACACTGAAGCTTTCTTT. The encoded protein is CSVRGGQSNTEAFF. The chain is built from TRBV29-1 and TRBJ1-1, with 7 bases fitting TRBD1. This CDR3 has 14 residues. Unmatched junction bases numbered 7, after V lost 5 bases and J lost 1 base. Germline-derived CDR1 and CDR2 are SQVTM and ANQGSEA.

The chain links TRBV5-1 to TRBJ2-7; 12 bases agree with TRBD2. The CDR3 totals 14 residues. V was pared by 3 bases and J by 2 bases, with 0 bases of the junction left unmatched. CDR1 SGHRS and CDR2 YFSETQ come from the germline V gene. The chain's CDR3 is CASSSSGGAYEQYF. The CDR3 DNA is TGCGCCAGCAGCTCTAGCGGGGGGGCCTACGAGCAGTACTTC.

J is TRBJ1-5 and V is TRBV4-3; D not resolved. The CDR3 totals 13 residues. Trimming took 5 bases from V and 2 from J, leaving 7 bases between them. The germline V gene has CDR1 LGHNA and CDR2 YSLEER. Here the CDR3 DNA reads TGCGCCAGCAGCGCGCGCGGCAATCAGCCCCAGCATTTT. Translation: CASSARGNQPQHF.

This chain uses TRBV5-4 with TRBJ1-1; D is unresolved. The V and J ends lost 1 base and 0 bases respectively, with 4 bases between them. The CDR3 covers 13 residues. Germline V CDR1 and CDR2: SGHNT, YYREEE (reference sequence). The chain's CDR3 is CASSLTLNTEAFF. CDR3 bases: TGTGCCAGCAGCTTGACCTTGAACACTGAAGCTTTCTTT. Using reference TRBV5-4 and TRBJ1-1 for the parts outside the CDR3, the full variable domain is ETGVTQSPTHLIKTRGQQVTLRCSSQSGHNTVSWYQQALGQGPQFIFQYYREEENGRGNFPPRFSGLQFPNYSSELNVNALELDDSALYLCASSLTLNTEAFFGQGTRLTVV.

The chain combines TRBV20-1 with TRBJ2-7, with D tentatively TRBD1 (5 bases). CDR1 is DFQATT and CDR2 is SNEGSKA in the germline V gene (reference sequence). The CDR3 is 11 residues long. The CDR3 protein is CSHRPGNEQYF. CDR3 sequence (DNA): TGCAGCCACAGGCCGGGCAACGAGCAGTACTTC.

This sequence joins TRBV4-1 and TRBJ1-6, with 10 positions matching TRBD1. This CDR3 has 14 amino acids. CDR1 MGHRA and CDR2 YSYEKL come from the germline V gene. After removal of 3 bases from V and 10 bases from J, the junction contained 3 bases not matched to a gene. CDR3 bases: TGCGCCAGCAGCCAGGGACAGGGGTGGTCACCCCTCCACTTT. This gives the protein CASSQGQGWSPLHF.

V is TRBV7-2 and J is TRBJ2-3, with D possibly TRBD2 on 6 matching bases. The CDR3 loop spans 17 amino acids. CDR1 and CDR2 (germline): SGHTA, FQGNSA. The germline V and J ends were trimmed by 5 bases and 0 bases, with 18 bases remaining between them. CDR3: CASSPLGRSPSTDTQYF. DNA of the CDR3: TGTGCCAGCAGCCCCCTAGGGAGGAGTCCTAGCACAGATACGCAGTATTTT. Combining the CDR3 with reference TRBV7-2 and TRBJ2-3 gives the whole variable domain GAGVSQSPSNKVTEKGKDVELRCDPISGHTALYWYRQSLGQGLEFLIYFQGNSAPDKSGLPSDRFSAERTGGSVSTLTIQRTQQEDSAVYLCASSPLGRSPSTDTQYFGPGTRLTVL.

The chain employs TRBV7-3 and TRBJ2-2, with 9 positions matching TRBD1. Losses at the gene ends were 6 bases for V and 11 bases for J; bases not matched to a gene: 7. The V gene's germline CDR1 is SGHTA and CDR2 FQGTGA. The CDR3 has 13 amino acids. The CDR3 sequence: CASRPTGGTELFF. The CDR3 bases are TGTGCCAGCAGACCCACAGGGGGCACTGAGCTGTTTTTT.

The rearrangement uses TRBV3-1 (or the pseudogene TRBV3-2) and TRBJ2-5, with 12 bases identical to TRBD2. This CDR3 spans 16 amino acids. The V gene's germline CDR1 is LGHDT and CDR2 YNNKEL (reference sequence). J lost 5 bases, V lost 7 bases, and 11 bases had no gene match. The CDR3 nucleotides read TGTGCCAGCATCCGGGCTAGCGGGGGGGCTTGGGAGACCCAGTACTTC. It yields the protein CASIRASGGAWETQYF.

This sequence joins TRBV5-5 and TRBJ1-2, with TRBD1 matching 7 bases. V shed 4 bases and J 8 bases; nucleotides not matched to a gene: 14. This CDR3 is built from 15 residues. Germline lookup yields CDR1 SGHKS and CDR2 YYEKEE (reference sequence). The DNA of the CDR3 is TGTGCCAGCAGCGGCGGACAGGTGGTTTCTCACGGCTACACCTTC. Translated, it gives CASSGGQVVSHGYTF.

The chain is built from TRBV6-5 and TRBJ2-7, with 7 bases aligning to TRBD1. The CDR3 is 13 amino acids. CDR1 MNHEY and CDR2 SVGAGI come from the germline V gene. The ends lost 5 bases at V and 2 bases at J; junction bases unmatched: 3. The CDR3 loop is CASSRDRAYEQYF. Written as DNA, the CDR3 is TGTGCCAGCAGTCGGGACAGAGCCTACGAGCAGTACTTC.

CDR3 sequence (DNA): TGTGCCAGCAGTTTATTGGGGGGCGCAGGGGAAAAACTGTTTTTT. Its translation is CASSLLGGAGEKLFF. The gene calls are TRBV6-6 and TRBJ1-4; weak D call: TRBD1 (6 bases). This CDR3 is 15 amino acids long. Germline loops: CDR1 MNHNY, CDR2 SVGAGI (reference sequence). V lost 4 bases and J lost 8, with 17 bases in between.

This chain links TRBV6-2 or TRBV6-3 with TRBJ2-2; 7 bases are a match to TRBD2. The germline V gene has CDR1 MNHEY and CDR2 SVGEGT. With V trimmed by 2 bases and J by 6 bases, 6 bases remained unmatched. CDR3 size: 15 residues. The CDR3 here is CASSYGGVGAGELFF. The CDR3 nucleotides are TGTGCCAGCAGTTACGGGGGGGTCGGAGCCGGGGAGCTGTTTTTT.

This clone was observed once. The chain has TRBV10-3 and TRBJ2-7; 11 bases match TRBD1. CDR3 size: 16 residues. J was trimmed by 2 bases and V by 0 bases; bases with no gene match: 3. Germline loops: CDR1 ENHRY, CDR2 SYGVKD. CDR3 region: CAISESTGQGAYEQYF. The CDR3 DNA sequence: TGTGCCATCAGTGAGTCAACGGGACAGGGGGCCTACGAGCAGTACTTC.